Below, 28 T cell receptor beta chains from the same sample are listed, as sequenced in a study of chemoradiotherapy in HPV16-positive cancers. Assay used: immunoSEQ multiplex PCR; TCRdb lists only in-frame clones, some missing. Seen here are 20,000 to 30,000 clones, roughly 95% observed once, and the top ten hold around 2.6%. The sample was gathered from a patient who underwent chemoradiotherapy. The receptors originated from a human donor with HPV-associated anogenital cancer.

The chain recombines TRBV9 with TRBJ2-7; D not certain. This CDR3 has 13 amino acids. The V gene lost 0 bases and the J gene lost 5 bases, with 9 bases spanning the gap. Germline V lookup: CDR1 SGDLS, CDR2 YYNGEE. This chain's CDR3 is CASSVGRTDEQYF. The DNA for the CDR3 is TGTGCCAGCAGCGTAGGGCGGACGGACGAGCAGTACTTC.

The genes are TRBV10-3 and TRBJ2-1; 10 bases are shared with TRBD2. V dropped 2 bases and J dropped 4; count of bases not matched to a gene: 5. The CDR3 is made up of 16 amino acids. Germline values: CDR1 ENHRY, CDR2 SYGVKD. This CDR3 is CAISEPLAGVYNEQFF. CDR3 DNA sequence: TGTGCCATCAGTGAGCCTCTAGCGGGAGTATACAATGAGCAGTTCTTC.

The J gene is TRBJ2-7, the V gene TRBV9; D may correspond to TRBD1 or TRBD2 (5 bases each). V lost 4 bases, J lost 0 bases, and 11 bases lay in between. The CDR3 contains 14 residues. Per germline, CDR1 SGDLS and CDR2 YYNGEE. CDR3: CASSPTAASYEQYF. The CDR3 DNA is TGTGCCAGCAGCCCGACAGCGGCCTCCTACGAGCAGTACTTC.

This chain joins TRBV5-6 and TRBJ2-4; TRBD2 might be the D (5 bases). CDR1 SGHDT and CDR2 YYEEEE come from the germline V gene. This CDR3 region has 13 residues. The V end lost 3 bases, the J end lost 6 bases, and 10 bases lay between the germline ends. In DNA form, the CDR3 reads TGTGCCAGCAGCTCGACGGGGAGAAACATTCAGTACTTC. Encoded protein: CASSSTGRNIQYF.

This chain uses TRBV5-4 with TRBJ2-1, with 11 bases lining up with TRBD2. Looked up from germline, CDR1 is SGHNT and CDR2 is YYREEE (reference sequence). The CDR3 sequence is 15 residues long. V lost 4 bases and J lost 4; bases outside the gene matches: 4. The CDR3, as DNA: TGTGCCAGCAGCGTGGGACTAGCGGAATACAATGAGCAGTTCTTC. It yields the protein CASSVGLAEYNEQFF.

The rearrangement uses TRBV7-9 and TRBJ1-3; D possibly corresponds to TRBD1 (6 bases). This CDR3 comprises 15 residues. Trimming stripped 3 bases from V and 2 bases from J, with 11 bases between. Per germline, CDR1 SEHNR and CDR2 FQNEAQ (reference sequence). The CDR3 reads CASSLSQGTGNTIYF. The CDR3 DNA reads as TGTGCCAGCAGCTTGAGCCAGGGGACTGGAAACACCATATATTTT.

The chain recombines TRBV9 with TRBJ1-1; D unclear. This CDR3 region has 13 residues. Germline V gene lookup returns CDR1 SGDLS and CDR2 YYNGEE. V was cut by 0 bases and J by 2 bases, with 5 bases left in between. CDR3 protein: CASSVAQNTEAFF. The DNA for the CDR3 is TGTGCCAGCAGCGTAGCTCAAAACACTGAAGCTTTCTTT.

The V and J genes are TRBV5-1 and TRBJ2-3; D unresolved. The CDR3 runs 15 residues. Trimming removed 0 bases from V and 4 bases from J, with 12 bases in between. Germline loops: CDR1 SGHRS, CDR2 YFSETQ. The CDR3 is CASSLGSALADTQYF. The CDR3 nucleotides read TGCGCCAGCAGCTTGGGCTCAGCGCTCGCAGATACGCAGTATTTT.

V usage is TRBV7-2 and J usage is TRBJ2-5, with 9 bases identical to TRBD1. The ends lost 5 bases at V and 5 bases at J; junction bases unmatched: 9. Per germline, CDR1 SGHTA and CDR2 FQGNSA. The CDR3 is 15 amino acids. The CDR3 reads CASSPRQGEWETQYF. The CDR3 nucleotides are TGTGCCAGCAGCCCCCGACAGGGGGAGTGGGAGACCCAGTACTTC.

V and J are TRBV4-1 and TRBJ2-1; possibly TRBD2 for D (5 bases). The CDR3 length is 12 residues. The V gene's germline CDR1 is MGHRA and CDR2 YSYEKL. The germline V and J ends were trimmed by 5 bases and 6 bases, with 8 bases remaining between them. The CDR3, as DNA: TGCGCCAGCAGCTTTCTAGCCAATGAGCAGTTCTTC. Residues: CASSFLANEQFF.

This sequence joins TRBV28 and TRBJ1-4, with D perhaps matching TRBD1 (5 bases). Trimming left V 5 bases short and J 5 bases short, with 15 bases between. The CDR3 is made up of 15 amino acids. Germline loops: CDR1 MDHEN, CDR2 SYDVKM. CDR3 protein: CASSGGGYVNEKLFF. CDR3 DNA: TGTGCCAGCAGTGGGGGGGGGTATGTAAATGAAAAACTGTTTTTT.

The V and J genes are TRBV11-3 and TRBJ2-5; D possibly matches TRBD1 or TRBD2 (5 bases each). Trimming removed 4 bases at V and 5 bases at J, with 14 bases between. The CDR3 runs 14 residues. Germline V lookup: CDR1 SGHNT, CDR2 YENEEA. The CDR3, as DNA: TGTGCCAGCAGCTCCGGGACGGGGCAGGAGACCCAGTACTTC. Translating gives CASSSGTGQETQYF.

V usage is TRBV7-2 and J usage is TRBJ1-1; D is unresolved. V was pared by 5 bases and J by 0 bases, with 10 bases between. In germline, CDR1 is SGHTA, CDR2 FQGNSA. This CDR3 contains 14 residues. The CDR3 DNA reads as TGTGCCAGCAGCGATGGGGTGATGAACACTGAAGCTTTCTTT. Encoded protein: CASSDGVMNTEAFF.

CDR3 DNA: TGTGCCAGCAGACTCGACGGTGGGTCACCCCTCCACTTT. This encodes CASRLDGGSPLHF. The V gene is TRBV6-4, the J gene TRBJ1-6, with no clear D. This CDR3 comprises 13 residues. V lost 6 bases and J 10 bases, leaving 13 bases between the germline ends. Germline V CDR1 and CDR2: MRHNA, SNTAGT.

The chain carries TRBV28 and TRBJ2-1, with TRBD1 matching over 9 bases. The CDR3 runs to 18 residues. V gave up 5 bases and J gave up 0 bases; unmatched junction bases: 11. The germline gives CDR1 MDHEN, CDR2 SYDVKM. The CDR3 sequence: CASSLPGQGRNSYNEQFF. CDR3 DNA sequence: TGTGCCAGCAGTCTACCGGGACAGGGACGTAACTCCTACAATGAGCAGTTCTTC.

This clone occurred once. This chain links TRBV7-9 with TRBJ1-3; perhaps TRBD1 as D (5 bases). The CDR3 runs to 16 residues. V was trimmed by 5 bases and J by 0 bases, leaving 14 bases between them. Germline lookup yields CDR1 SEHNR and CDR2 FQNEAQ (reference sequence). The CDR3 nucleotides are TGTGCCAGCAGCCGTCGACAGAGACCCTCTGGAAACACCATATATTTT. Its translation is CASSRRQRPSGNTIYF.

The V call is TRBV28, the J call TRBJ1-1; unclear D gene. Looked up from germline, CDR1 is MDHEN and CDR2 is SYDVKM. CDR3 length: 15 amino acids. The V gene lost 2 bases and the J gene lost 4 bases, with 14 bases spanning the gap. Here the CDR3 DNA reads TGTGCCAGCAGTTTAAATATCGGCAGAGGCACTGAAGCTTTCTTT. Translation: CASSLNIGRGTEAFF.

The V and J genes are TRBV4-3 and TRBJ1-1; D possibly corresponds to TRBD1 (6 bases). Germline values: CDR1 LGHNA, CDR2 YSLEER. Trimming pared 1 base from V and 4 bases from J, leaving 10 bases between. The CDR3 totals 14 residues. The CDR3 region is CASSQGRGSTEAFF. In DNA, the CDR3 is TGCGCCAGCAGCCAAGGCAGGGGATCCACTGAAGCTTTCTTT.

The chain links TRBV28 to TRBJ1-1; D is uncertain. V was trimmed by 1 base and J by 9 bases, leaving 9 bases between them. Germline V lookup: CDR1 MDHEN, CDR2 SYDVKM. The CDR3 spans 12 residues. For the CDR3, the DNA is TGTGCCAGCAGTTTATTAGGGAGGCAAGCTTTCTTT. The encoded protein is CASSLLGRQAFF.

The chain joins TRBV28 to TRBJ2-5, with a possible D match to TRBD2 (7 bases). Germline assignment: CDR1 MDHEN and CDR2 SYDVKM. With 5 bases removed from V and 1 base from J, the gap between germline ends came to 20 bases. The CDR3 is 17 residues long. As DNA, the CDR3 is TGTGCCAGCAGTCCCAGCGGGAAGGGGGGCCTCCAAGAGACCCAGTACTTC. Its translation is CASSPSGKGGLQETQYF.

This chain links TRBV11-2 with TRBJ1-5; possibly TRBD1 for D (5 bases). CDR3 size: 15 residues. V lost 6 bases and J 0 bases, leaving 12 bases between the germline ends. CDR1 is SGHAT and CDR2 is FQNNGV in the germline V gene. The CDR3 region has the DNA TGTGCCAGCAGTCTCGGACACAATAGCAATCAGCCCCAGCATTTT. It yields the protein CASSLGHNSNQPQHF.

This chain connects TRBV9 to TRBJ1-4, with 9 bases identical to TRBD1. Germline V CDR1 and CDR2: SGDLS, YYNGEE. The ends lost 2 bases at V and 5 bases at J; junction bases unmatched: 7. CDR3 size: 16 residues. The chain's CDR3 is CASSVGTGSSNEKLFF. CDR3 nucleotides: TGTGCCAGCAGCGTCGGGACAGGGTCCTCCAATGAAAAACTGTTTTTT.

This rearrangement joins TRBV4-1 to TRBJ1-2, with 9 positions matching TRBD1. Germline trimming cut 0 bases from V and 3 bases from J; bases unmatched to any gene: 11. From germline, CDR1 is MGHRA and CDR2 YSYEKL. The CDR3 has 18 amino acids. This CDR3 reads CASSQDPKGRDRDYGYTF. CDR3 nucleotide sequence: TGCGCCAGCAGCCAAGATCCCAAGGGCCGGGACAGGGACTATGGCTACACCTTC.

This clone has just one count. V and J are TRBV6-5 and TRBJ1-1; D remains ambiguous. Trimming removed 6 bases from V and 3 bases from J, with 11 bases in between. The CDR3 has 13 residues. Looked up from germline, CDR1 is MNHEY and CDR2 is SVGAGI. The CDR3 nucleotides are TGTGCCAGCAGGATTACACGCTACACTGAAGCTTTCTTT. Protein sequence: CASRITRYTEAFF.

The CDR3 sequence is CASSSEGASQPQHF. CDR3 nucleotides: TGTGCCAGCTCGTCCGAGGGGGCGTCTCAGCCCCAGCATTTT. V and J are TRBV18 and TRBJ1-5, with 7 bases aligning to TRBD1. This CDR3 has 14 residues. Germline loops: CDR1 KGHSH, CDR2 LQKENI. The junction had 8 bases not matched to a gene; V was cut back by 6 bases and J by 6 bases. The variable domain in full, completed from reference TRBV18 and TRBJ1-5, reads NAGVMQNPRHLVRRRGQEARLRCSPMKGHSHVYWYRQLPEEGLKFMVYLQKENIIDESGMPKERFSAEFPKEGPSILRIQQVVRGDSAAYFCASSSEGASQPQHFGDGTRLSIL.

The chain carries TRBV28 and TRBJ2-7, with 7 bases aligning to TRBD1. V shed 5 bases and J 0 bases; nucleotides not matched to a gene: 7. The CDR3 runs to 15 residues. Per germline, CDR1 MDHEN and CDR2 SYDVKM. The CDR3 sequence: CASSLMTGSSYEQYF. DNA for the CDR3: TGTGCCAGCAGTCTTATGACAGGGAGCTCCTACGAGCAGTACTTC. Drawing the rest from reference TRBV28 and TRBJ2-7, the complete variable domain is DVKVTQSSRYLVKRTGEKVFLECVQDMDHENMFWYRQDPGLGLRLIYFSYDVKMKEKGDIPEGYSVSREKKERFSLILESASTNQTSMYLCASSLMTGSSYEQYFGPGTRLTVT.

The chain employs TRBV9 and TRBJ1-2; no definite D call. CDR3 length: 14 residues. Trimming pared 0 bases from V and 4 bases from J, leaving 10 bases between. The germline CDR1 and CDR2 sequences are SGDLS and YYNGEE. CDR3 in amino acids: CASSVAGETYGYTF. The DNA of the CDR3 is TGTGCCAGCAGCGTAGCTGGAGAAACCTATGGCTACACCTTC. The full variable domain, rest sourced from reference TRBV9 and TRBJ1-2, is DSGVTQTPKHLITATGQRVTLRCSPRSGDLSVYWYQQSLDQGLQFLIQYYNGEERAKGNILERFSAQQFPDLHSELNLSSLELGDSALYFCASSVAGETYGYTFGSGTRLTVV.

The chain carries TRBV7-2 and TRBJ1-1; D is possibly TRBD1 (6 bases). With 2 bases removed from V and 0 bases from J, the gap between germline ends came to 16 bases. The CDR3 contains 17 residues. Germline-derived CDR1 and CDR2 are SGHTA and FQGNSA. The chain's CDR3 is CASSLRGRGSMNTEAFF. The CDR3 nucleotides read TGTGCCAGCAGCTTAAGAGGCAGGGGTTCGATGAACACTGAAGCTTTCTTT.